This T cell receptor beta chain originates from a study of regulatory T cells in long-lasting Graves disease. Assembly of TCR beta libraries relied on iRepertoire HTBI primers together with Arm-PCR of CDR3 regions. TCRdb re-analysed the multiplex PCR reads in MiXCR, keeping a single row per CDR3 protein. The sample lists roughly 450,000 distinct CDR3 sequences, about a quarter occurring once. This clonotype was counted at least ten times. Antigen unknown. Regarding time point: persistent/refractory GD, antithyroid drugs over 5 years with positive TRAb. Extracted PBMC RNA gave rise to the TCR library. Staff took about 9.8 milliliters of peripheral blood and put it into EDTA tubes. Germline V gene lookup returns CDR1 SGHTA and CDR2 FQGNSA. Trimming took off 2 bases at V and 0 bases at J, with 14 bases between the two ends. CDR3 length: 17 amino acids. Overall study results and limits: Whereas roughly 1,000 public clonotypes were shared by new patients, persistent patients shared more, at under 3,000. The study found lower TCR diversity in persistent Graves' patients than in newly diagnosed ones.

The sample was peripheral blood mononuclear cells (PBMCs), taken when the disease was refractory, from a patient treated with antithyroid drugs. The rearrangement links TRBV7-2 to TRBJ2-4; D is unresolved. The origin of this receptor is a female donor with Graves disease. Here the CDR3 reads CASSLKSGGLAKNIQYF. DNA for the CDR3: TGTGCCAGCAGCTTAAAGTCAGGCGGATTAGCCAAAAACATTCAGTACTTC. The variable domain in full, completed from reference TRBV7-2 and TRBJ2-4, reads GAGVSQSPSNKVTEKGKDVELRCDPISGHTALYWYRQSLGQGLEFLIYFQGNSAPDKSGLPSDRFSAERTGGSVSTLTIQRTQQEDSAVYLCASSLKSGGLAKNIQYFGAGTRLSVL.